This is a list of T cell receptor beta chains from one sample in a study of cytomegalovirus exposure and HLA in healthy donors. The table came from immunoSEQ multiplex PCR; TCRdb's copy has only in-frame clones and leaves some out. This table holds tens of thousands of clones, about three quarters found once. The specimen sequenced was PBMCs. The source of these receptors is a woman in her thirties or forties in good health and CMV-seropositive. The CDR3 runs from the conserved cysteine through the conserved F or W. Fields, in order: D gene, V gene, CDR3 protein. The D gene is left open where the match is weak.

d_call: TRBD2; v_call: TRBV5-6; cdr3_aa: CASSSPGLAGGSDTQYF
d_call: TRBD2; v_call: TRBV7-2; cdr3_aa: CASSSQTSGVARETQYF
d_call: -; v_call: TRBV14; cdr3_aa: CASSQRWGRSQGGDTQYF
d_call: -; v_call: TRBV2; cdr3_aa: CASGVGRQEQFF
d_call: -; v_call: TRBV7-8; cdr3_aa: CASSLVGPPNEQYF
d_call: TRBD2; v_call: TRBV5-1; cdr3_aa: CASLGTSGGNNEQFF
d_call: -; v_call: TRBV7-9; cdr3_aa: CASTLNPFYGYTF
d_call: -; v_call: TRBV18; cdr3_aa: CASSPSTGLRETQYF
d_call: TRBD2; v_call: TRBV2; cdr3_aa: CASRGISGAYEQYF
d_call: -; v_call: TRBV4-1; cdr3_aa: CASSLLPLGGDHYGYTF
d_call: -; v_call: TRBV25-1; cdr3_aa: CASSEMVSAEQYF
d_call: TRBD1; v_call: TRBV5-1; cdr3_aa: CASSLRGPGQGITDTQYF